Shown below are 6 T cell receptor beta chains from a single sample sequenced in a study of prognosis after radiotherapy for stage I lung cancer (dated by TCRdb to the early 2020s). The listed sequencing device is Illumina HiSeq 3000. Two rounds of multiplex PCR on genomic DNA were used to amplify the TCR beta CDR3 region. In the first PCR round, primers specific to each TRBV and TRBJ gene were used, and the primer sequences were filed in Chinese patent CN105087789A. TCRdb applied fastp at Q25 and MiXCR to the public reads, then kept only in-frame beta chains. Rows with a matching CDR3 protein are joined into one entry that keeps the most common DNA and genes. In all, the sample holds 45,000 to 60,000 distinct CDR3 sequences, and approximately 35% of those were seen once. The top ten hold 9.2% of the sample. The specimen comprised PBMCs, sampled before or after stereotactic body radiation therapy (not recorded which). Receptor source: a donor aged 50 or older with non-small cell lung cancer.

This clonotype was observed a few times. Being one base from a much bigger clone, this may be a read error. The chain carries TRBV5-6 and TRBJ2-2; D may be TRBD2 (7 bases). The CDR3 has 16 residues. The germline V gene has CDR1 SGHDT and CDR2 YYEEEE. The CDR3 nucleotides read TGTGCCAGCAGCTACCGCGGGGGAGGGGACACCGAGGAGCTGTTTTTT. Translation: CASSYRGGGDTEELFF.

This clonotype occurred many times. The chain has TRBV25-1 and TRBJ2-3, with D hard to call. The ends were cut back, 4 bases at V and 3 bases at J, with 14 bases in the middle. This CDR3 comprises 15 residues. Germline V gene sequence: CDR1 MGHDK, CDR2 SYGVNS. The CDR3 DNA follows: TGTGCCAGCAGTGCTTTTGCGGCGAGAACAGATACGCAGTATTTT. Amino acids: CASSAFAARTDTQYF. Using reference TRBV25-1 and TRBJ2-3 for the parts outside the CDR3, the full variable domain is EADIYQTPRYLVIGTGKKITLECSQTMGHDKMYWYQQDPGMELHLIHYSYGVNSTEKGDLSSESTVSRIRTEHFPLTLESARPSHTSQYLCASSAFAARTDTQYFGPGTRLTVL.

This chain uses TRBV6-2 or TRBV6-3 with TRBJ1-2; 8 nucleotides align to TRBD1. The germline gives CDR1 MNHEY, CDR2 SVGEGT. The CDR3 runs 15 residues. Germline trimming cut 7 bases from V and 5 bases from J; bases unmatched to any gene: 12. Here the CDR3 DNA reads TGTGCCAGCATTACGCCGAGACAGGGGCTGTATGGCTACACCTTC. As protein: CASITPRQGLYGYTF.

A remark on this clonotype: A much larger clone differs from this one at a single base, so this may be a read error. This chain uses TRBV7-8 with TRBJ2-5; tentative D call: TRBD1 (6 bases). Germline CDR1 and CDR2: SGHVS and FQNEAQ. The CDR3 spans 15 residues. Trimming took 6 bases from V and 7 from J, leaving 21 bases between them. The CDR3 loop is CASRRQDPSFGTQYF. The CDR3 bases are TGTGCCAGCAGACGACAGGACCCCTCATTTGGGACCCAGTACTTC.

Notes on this clonotype: A far larger clone is only one base removed, so a read error is likely. The J gene is TRBJ2-7, the V gene TRBV7-9; no firm D call. Germline values: CDR1 SEHNR, CDR2 FQNEAQ (reference sequence). This CDR3 is built from 14 residues. CDR3 sequence reads: CAISFLSTSYEQYF. Here the CDR3 DNA reads TGTGCCATCAGCTTTCTGTCTACGTCCTACGAGCAGTACTTC.

A few counts support this clonotype. Being one base from a much bigger clone, this may be a read error. Here the CDR3 reads CASKGQVNAEAFF. CDR3 coding DNA: TGTGCCAGCAAGGGACAGGTGAACGCTGAAGCTTTCTTT. This chain uses TRBV2 with TRBJ1-1; TRBD1 aligns across 8 bases. Germline loops: CDR1 SNHLY, CDR2 FYNNEI. This CDR3 region has 13 residues.